Detailed here is one T cell receptor beta chain. As yet, its antigen is unknown. These data are taken from a study of a mutant IDH1 vaccine in newly diagnosed glioma. Across the study: Patients came in for eight vaccinations, in weeks 1, 3, 5, 7, 11, 15, 19 and 23. Patients were started on vaccination 4-6 weeks after radiotherapy alone, or with temozolomide cycles. Treated patients had a mean age of roughly 40 years and an approximately 62% male, 37.5% female split. Study findings and constraints: Changes to the top peripheral T cell clonotypes appeared unrelated to pseudoprogression.

Sequencing was performed with immunoSEQ multiplex PCR; in TCRdb, only in-frame clones are kept and a portion is missing. The data contain 35,000 to 45,000 clones, 81% of them singletons. The V end lost 3 bases, the J end lost 6 bases, and 9 bases lay between the germline ends. Germline CDR1 SQVTM, CDR2 ANQGSEA. This CDR3 spans 13 amino acids. Time point in this sample: week 5, during vaccination. Vaccine doses each comprised 300 ug of mutant IDH1 20-mer peptide, with topical imiquimod. Specimen: PBMCs, collected from a glioma patient whose treatment included an IDH1 peptide vaccine. This chain links TRBV29-1 with TRBJ1-6; D is uncertain. The clonotype was recovered from a man aged 50 to 60 with glioma. In nucleotides, the CDR3 is TGCAGCGTTGATAATAGGGTTAATTCACCCCTCCACTTT. Translating gives CSVDNRVNSPLHF.